This passage covers 7 T cell receptor beta chains from one sample sequenced in a study of cytomegalovirus exposure and HLA in healthy donors. The PCR ran on 60 Vbeta and 13 Jbeta primers. Assay: immunoSEQ multiplex PCR; the TCRdb copy retains only in-frame clones and omits some. This table has about 160,000 clones, around three quarters appearing once. The sequencing input was PBMCs. The source is a man over 45 in good health and CMV-seropositive.

The chain combines TRBV7-2 with TRBJ2-7; 8 bases match TRBD1. Germline lookup yields CDR1 SGHTA and CDR2 FQGNSA. The CDR3 runs to 12 residues. V dropped 5 bases and J dropped 6; count of bases not matched to a gene: 3. The CDR3 coding sequence is TGTGCCAGCAGCCTCAGGGGGCTCGAGCAGTACTTC. Its translation is CASSLRGLEQYF. The complete variable domain, with remaining parts taken from reference TRBV7-2 and TRBJ2-7, reads GAGVSQSPSNKVTEKGKDVELRCDPISGHTALYWYRQSLGQGLEFLIYFQGNSAPDKSGLPSDRFSAERTGGSVSTLTIQRTQQEDSAVYLCASSLRGLEQYFGPGTRLTVT.

The chain combines TRBV15 with TRBJ2-7; D is ambiguous. The CDR3 covers 12 residues. Germline V gene data show CDR1 as LNHNV and CDR2 as YYDKDF (reference sequence). V was shortened by 5 bases and J by 5 bases, with 10 bases between the two germline ends. For the CDR3, the DNA is TGTGCCACCAGCTTACCCCGGGACGAGCAGTACTTC. Protein sequence: CATSLPRDEQYF. The complete variable domain, with remaining parts taken from reference TRBV15 and TRBJ2-7, reads DAMVIQNPRYQVTQFGKPVTLSCSQTLNHNVMYWYQQKSSQAPKLLFHYYDKDFNNEADTPDNFQSRRPNTSFCFLDIRSPGLGDTAMYLCATSLPRDEQYFGPGTRLTVT.

The chain combines TRBV15 with TRBJ1-2; TRBD1 aligns across 12 bases. The CDR3 is 17 amino acids. V was clipped by 1 base and J by 3 bases; unmatched bases: 6. CDR1 is LNHNV, CDR2 YYDKDF, per germline (reference sequence). CDR3 in amino acids: CATSRGGTGGAYYGYTF. DNA for the CDR3: TGTGCCACCAGCAGAGGCGGGACAGGGGGCGCATACTATGGCTACACCTTC.

V and J are TRBV6-5 and TRBJ1-2, with 12 bases aligning to TRBD1. Per the germline V gene, CDR1 is MNHEY and CDR2 is SVGAGI. The CDR3 is made up of 15 amino acids. V lost 2 bases to trimming and J lost 4 bases; unmatched junction nucleotides: 2. The CDR3 DNA sequence: TGTGCCAGCAGTTACGGGGGACAGGGGGCCTATGGCTACACCTTC. Protein product: CASSYGGQGAYGYTF.

The chain employs TRBV12-5 and TRBJ2-7; 7 nucleotides line up with TRBD1. V gave up 7 bases and J gave up 1 base; unmatched junction bases: 4. Per germline, CDR1 LGHNT and CDR2 FRNRAP. The CDR3 extends over 13 amino acids. CDR3 region: CASVLTGSYEQYF. CDR3 bases: TGTGCTAGTGTTCTGACAGGGTCCTACGAGCAGTACTTC.

This chain links TRBV5-4 with TRBJ1-1; no clear D gene. V was pared by 7 bases and J by 2 bases, with 15 bases between. The CDR3 extends over 14 amino acids. CDR1 is SGHNT and CDR2 is YYREEE in the germline V gene (reference sequence). In nucleotides, the CDR3 is TGTGCCAGCGGCCGTGAGGGAATCAACACTGAAGCTTTCTTT. Translation gives CASGREGINTEAFF.

This sequence joins TRBV6-6 and TRBJ1-2, with 11 bases identical to TRBD1. The CDR3 has 13 amino acids. Germline CDR1 reads MNHNY; CDR2 reads SVGAGI (reference sequence). Losses at the gene ends were 7 bases for V and 8 bases for J; bases not matched to a gene: 6. In DNA, the CDR3 is TGTGCCAGCAACGGACAGGGGGCTGGCGGCTACACCTTC. It specifies CASNGQGAGGYTF.